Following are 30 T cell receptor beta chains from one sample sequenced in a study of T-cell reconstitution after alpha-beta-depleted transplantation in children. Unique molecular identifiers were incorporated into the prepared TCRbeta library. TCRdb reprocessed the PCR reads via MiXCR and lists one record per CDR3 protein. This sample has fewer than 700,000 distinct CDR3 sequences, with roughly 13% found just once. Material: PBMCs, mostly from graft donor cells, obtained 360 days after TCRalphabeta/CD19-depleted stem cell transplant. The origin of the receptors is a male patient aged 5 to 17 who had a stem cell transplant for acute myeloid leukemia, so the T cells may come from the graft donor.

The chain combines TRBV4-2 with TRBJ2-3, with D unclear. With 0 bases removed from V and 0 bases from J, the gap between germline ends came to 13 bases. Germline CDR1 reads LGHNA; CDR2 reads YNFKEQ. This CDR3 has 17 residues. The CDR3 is CASSQERLGGSTDTQYF. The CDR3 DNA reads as TGTGCCAGCAGCCAAGAGAGGTTAGGCGGTAGCACAGATACGCAGTATTTT.

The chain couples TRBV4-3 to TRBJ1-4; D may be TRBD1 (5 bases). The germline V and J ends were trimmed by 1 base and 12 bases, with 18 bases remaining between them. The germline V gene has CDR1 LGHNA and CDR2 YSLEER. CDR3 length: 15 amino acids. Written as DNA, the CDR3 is TGCGCCAGCAGCCAAGTAGGGGTACGGTTTGGGGAACTGTTTTTT. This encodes CASSQVGVRFGELFF.

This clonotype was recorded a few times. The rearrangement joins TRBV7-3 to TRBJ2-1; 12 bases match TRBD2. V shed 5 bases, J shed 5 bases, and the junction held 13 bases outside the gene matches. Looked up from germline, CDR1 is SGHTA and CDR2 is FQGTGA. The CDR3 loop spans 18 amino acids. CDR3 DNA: TGTGCCAGCAGCCCTTGGTCACTAGCGGGAGGTAAAAACAATGAGCAGTTCTTC. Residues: CASSPWSLAGGKNNEQFF.

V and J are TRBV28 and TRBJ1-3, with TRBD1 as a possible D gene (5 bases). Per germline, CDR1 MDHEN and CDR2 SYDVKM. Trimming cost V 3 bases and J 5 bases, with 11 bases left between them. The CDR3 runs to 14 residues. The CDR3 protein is CASSFKGRRNTIYF. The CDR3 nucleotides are TGTGCCAGCAGTTTCAAGGGGCGTAGAAACACCATATATTTT.

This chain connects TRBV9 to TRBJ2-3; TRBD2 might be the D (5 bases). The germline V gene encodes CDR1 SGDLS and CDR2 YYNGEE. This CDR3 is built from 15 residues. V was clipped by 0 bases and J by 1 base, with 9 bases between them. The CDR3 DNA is TGTGCCAGCAGCGTAGGGGCAGCGGGCACAGATACGCAGTATTTT. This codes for CASSVGAAGTDTQYF.

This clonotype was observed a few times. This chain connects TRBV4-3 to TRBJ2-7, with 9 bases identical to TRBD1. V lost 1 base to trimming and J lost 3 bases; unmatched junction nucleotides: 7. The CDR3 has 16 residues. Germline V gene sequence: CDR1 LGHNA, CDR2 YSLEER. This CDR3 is CASSQVGLDRGYEQYF. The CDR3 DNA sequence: TGCGCCAGCAGCCAAGTGGGTCTGGACAGGGGCTACGAGCAGTACTTC.

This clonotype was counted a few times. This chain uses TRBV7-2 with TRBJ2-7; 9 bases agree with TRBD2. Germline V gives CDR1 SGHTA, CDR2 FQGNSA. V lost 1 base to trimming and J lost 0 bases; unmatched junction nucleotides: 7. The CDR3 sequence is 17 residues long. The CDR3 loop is CASSLGGLAGLSYEQYF. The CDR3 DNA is TGTGCCAGCAGCTTAGGGGGTCTAGCGGGGCTCTCCTACGAGCAGTACTTC. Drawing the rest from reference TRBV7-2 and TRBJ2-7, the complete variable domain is GAGVSQSPSNKVTEKGKDVELRCDPISGHTALYWYRQSLGQGLEFLIYFQGNSAPDKSGLPSDRFSAERTGGSVSTLTIQRTQQEDSAVYLCASSLGGLAGLSYEQYFGPGTRLTVT.

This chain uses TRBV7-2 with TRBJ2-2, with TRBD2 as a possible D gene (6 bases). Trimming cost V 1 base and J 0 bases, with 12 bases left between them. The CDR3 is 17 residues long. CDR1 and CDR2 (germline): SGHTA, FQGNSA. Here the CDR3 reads CASSLVGLPTNTGELFF. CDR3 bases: TGTGCCAGCAGCTTAGTCGGACTACCTACGAACACCGGGGAGCTGTTTTTT.

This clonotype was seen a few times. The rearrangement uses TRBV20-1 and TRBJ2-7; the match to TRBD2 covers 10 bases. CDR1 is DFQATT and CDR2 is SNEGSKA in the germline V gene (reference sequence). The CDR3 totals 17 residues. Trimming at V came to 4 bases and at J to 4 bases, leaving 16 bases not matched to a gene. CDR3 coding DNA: TGCAGTGCTAAGCGACCCCTTTTTGTAGCGGGAGGTTACGAGCAGTACTTC. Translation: CSAKRPLFVAGGYEQYF.

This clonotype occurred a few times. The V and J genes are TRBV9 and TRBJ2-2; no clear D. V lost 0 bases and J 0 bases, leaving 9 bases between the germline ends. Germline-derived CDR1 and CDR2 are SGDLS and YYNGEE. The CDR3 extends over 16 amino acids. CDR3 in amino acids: CASSVVSVSNTGELFF. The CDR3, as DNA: TGTGCCAGCAGCGTAGTAAGTGTCTCGAACACCGGGGAGCTGTTTTTT.

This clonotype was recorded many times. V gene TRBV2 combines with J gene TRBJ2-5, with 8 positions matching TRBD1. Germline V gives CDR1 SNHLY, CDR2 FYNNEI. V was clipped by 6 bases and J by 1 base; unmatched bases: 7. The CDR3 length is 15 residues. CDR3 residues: CASRKDRAFQETQYF. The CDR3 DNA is TGTGCCAGCAGGAAGGACAGGGCTTTCCAAGAGACCCAGTACTTC.

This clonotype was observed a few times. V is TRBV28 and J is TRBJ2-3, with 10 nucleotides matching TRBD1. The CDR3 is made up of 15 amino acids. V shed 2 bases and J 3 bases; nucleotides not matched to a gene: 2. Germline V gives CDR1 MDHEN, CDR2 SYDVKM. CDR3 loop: CASSLEDRGTDTQYF. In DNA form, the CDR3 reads TGTGCCAGCAGTTTAGAGGACAGGGGGACAGATACGCAGTATTTT.

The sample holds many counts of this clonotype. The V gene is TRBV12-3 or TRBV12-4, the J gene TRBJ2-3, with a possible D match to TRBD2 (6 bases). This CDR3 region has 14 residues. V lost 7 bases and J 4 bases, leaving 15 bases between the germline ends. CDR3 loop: CASIRETEADTQYF. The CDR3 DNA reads TGTGCCAGCATCCGGGAGACGGAGGCAGATACGCAGTATTTT.

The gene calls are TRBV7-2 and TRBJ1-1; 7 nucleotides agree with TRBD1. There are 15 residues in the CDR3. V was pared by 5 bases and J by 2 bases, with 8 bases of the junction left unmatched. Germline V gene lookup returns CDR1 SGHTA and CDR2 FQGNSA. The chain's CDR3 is CASSPPGQLNTEAFF. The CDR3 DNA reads TGTGCCAGCAGCCCTCCGGGACAGTTAAACACTGAAGCTTTCTTT.

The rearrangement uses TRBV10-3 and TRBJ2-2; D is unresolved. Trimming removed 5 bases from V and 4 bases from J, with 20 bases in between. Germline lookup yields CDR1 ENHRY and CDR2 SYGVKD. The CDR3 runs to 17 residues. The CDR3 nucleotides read TGTGCCATCAGTCCCCTGGGAAAGGGTGTTGGCACCGGGGAGCTGTTTTTT. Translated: CAISPLGKGVGTGELFF.

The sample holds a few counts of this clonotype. CDR3 amino acids: CATLKRDTQYF. The DNA of the CDR3 is TGTGCCACCCTTAAGCGAGATACGCAGTATTTT. The chain links TRBV2 to TRBJ2-3; no clear D gene. The CDR3 length is 11 residues. Germline V lookup: CDR1 SNHLY, CDR2 FYNNEI. The V gene lost 10 bases and the J gene lost 5 bases, with 10 bases spanning the gap.

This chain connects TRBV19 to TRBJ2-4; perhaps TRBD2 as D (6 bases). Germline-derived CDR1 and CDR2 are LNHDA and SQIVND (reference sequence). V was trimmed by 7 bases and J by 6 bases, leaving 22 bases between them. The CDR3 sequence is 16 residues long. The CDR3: CASTRDSPGQGNIQYF. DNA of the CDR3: TGTGCCAGTACGCGGGACTCCCCCGGCCAGGGAAACATTCAGTACTTC.

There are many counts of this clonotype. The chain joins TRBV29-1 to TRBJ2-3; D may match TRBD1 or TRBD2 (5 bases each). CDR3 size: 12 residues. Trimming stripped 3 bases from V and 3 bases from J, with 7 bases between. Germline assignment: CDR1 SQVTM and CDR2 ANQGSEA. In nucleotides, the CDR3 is TGCAGCGTTGAGAGGGGAACAGATACGCAGTATTTT. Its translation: CSVERGTDTQYF.

CDR3 loop: CASSSQGVQDTQYF. CDR3 nucleotide sequence: TGTGCCAGCAGTTCGCAGGGGGTACAAGATACGCAGTATTTT. The gene calls are TRBV27 and TRBJ2-3; 7 bases line up with TRBD1. The CDR3 length is 14 residues. Germline V gene data show CDR1 as MNHEY and CDR2 as SMNVEV (reference sequence). V shed 4 bases and J 5 bases; nucleotides not matched to a gene: 6.

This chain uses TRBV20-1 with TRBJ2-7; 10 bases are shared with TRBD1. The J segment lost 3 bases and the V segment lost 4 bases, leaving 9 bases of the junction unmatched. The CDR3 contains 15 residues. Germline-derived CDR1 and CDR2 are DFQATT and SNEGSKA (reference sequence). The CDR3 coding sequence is TGCAGTGCTATCACCGGGACAGGGGCTATCTACGAGCAGTACTTC. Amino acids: CSAITGTGAIYEQYF.

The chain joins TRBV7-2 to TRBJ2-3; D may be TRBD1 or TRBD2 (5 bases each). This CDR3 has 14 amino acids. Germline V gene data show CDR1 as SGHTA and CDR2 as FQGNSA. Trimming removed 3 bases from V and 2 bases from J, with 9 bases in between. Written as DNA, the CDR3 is TGTGCCAGCAGCTTCGGGACCGTCACAGATACGCAGTATTTT. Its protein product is CASSFGTVTDTQYF.

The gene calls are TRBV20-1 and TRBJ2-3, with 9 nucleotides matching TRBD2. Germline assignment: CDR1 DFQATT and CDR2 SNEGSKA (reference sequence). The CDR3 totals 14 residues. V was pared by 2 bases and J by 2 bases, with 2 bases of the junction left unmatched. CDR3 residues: CSARPSGITDTQYF. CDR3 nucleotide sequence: TGCAGTGCTAGACCTAGCGGGATCACAGATACGCAGTATTTT.

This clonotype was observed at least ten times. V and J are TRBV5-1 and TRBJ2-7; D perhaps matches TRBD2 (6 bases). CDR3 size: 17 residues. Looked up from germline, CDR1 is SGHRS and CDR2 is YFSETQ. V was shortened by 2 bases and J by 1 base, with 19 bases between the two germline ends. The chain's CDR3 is CASSFVPIRERSYEQYF. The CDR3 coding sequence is TGCGCCAGCAGCTTCGTCCCCATACGGGAGCGTTCCTACGAGCAGTACTTC.

The CDR3 loop is CSASGPIYGQFF. CDR3 in DNA: TGCAGTGCTAGTGGGCCAATTTACGGGCAGTTCTTC. V is TRBV20-1 and J is TRBJ2-1; D is uncertain. V gave up 3 bases and J gave up 12 bases, with 15 bases separating them. In germline, CDR1 is DFQATT, CDR2 SNEGSKA (reference sequence). The CDR3 is 12 residues long.

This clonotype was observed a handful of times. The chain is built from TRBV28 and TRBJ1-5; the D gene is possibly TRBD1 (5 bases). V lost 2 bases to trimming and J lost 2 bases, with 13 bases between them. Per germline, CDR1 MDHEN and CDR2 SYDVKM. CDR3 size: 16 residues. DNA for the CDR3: TGTGCCAGCAGTTTAGCGGGGAGGGGAGGCAATCAGCCCCAGCATTTT. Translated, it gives CASSLAGRGGNQPQHF.

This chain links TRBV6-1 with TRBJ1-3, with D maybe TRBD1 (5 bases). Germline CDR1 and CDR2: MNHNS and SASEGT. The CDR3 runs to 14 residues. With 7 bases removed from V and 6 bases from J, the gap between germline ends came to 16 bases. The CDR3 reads CASNQRGRVNTIYF. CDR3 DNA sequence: TGTGCCAGCAACCAGAGGGGCAGGGTAAACACCATATATTTT.

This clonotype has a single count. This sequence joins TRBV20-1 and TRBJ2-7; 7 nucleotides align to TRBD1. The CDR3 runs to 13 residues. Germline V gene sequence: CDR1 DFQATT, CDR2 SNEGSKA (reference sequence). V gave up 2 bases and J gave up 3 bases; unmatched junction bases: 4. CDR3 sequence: CSARPQGVYEQYF. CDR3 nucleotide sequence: TGCAGTGCTAGACCTCAGGGGGTCTACGAGCAGTACTTC.

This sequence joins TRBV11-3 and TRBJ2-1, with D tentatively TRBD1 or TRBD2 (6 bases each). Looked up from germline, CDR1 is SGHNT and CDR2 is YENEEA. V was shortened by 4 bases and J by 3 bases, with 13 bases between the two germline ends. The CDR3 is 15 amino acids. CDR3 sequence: CASSSRDKDYNEQFF. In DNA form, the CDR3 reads TGTGCCAGCAGCTCGCGGGACAAGGACTACAATGAGCAGTTCTTC.

CDR3 sequence (DNA): TGTGCCAGCAGCCCCTGGGACAGGGGGCGCACAGATACGCAGTATTTT. Translated: CASSPWDRGRTDTQYF. The rearrangement uses TRBV11-2 and TRBJ2-3; 12 bases match TRBD1. The CDR3 totals 16 residues. Germline CDR1 is SGHAT and CDR2 is FQNNGV. The V gene end was trimmed by 5 bases and the J gene end by 1 base; junction bases not matched to a gene: 4. The entire variable domain, with the rest obtained from reference TRBV11-2 and TRBJ2-3, is as follows: EAGVAQSPRYKIIEKRQSVAFWCNPISGHATLYWYQQILGQGPKLLIQFQNNGVVDDSQLPKDRFSAERLKGVDSTLKIQPAKLEDSAVYLCASSPWDRGRTDTQYFGPGTRLTVL.

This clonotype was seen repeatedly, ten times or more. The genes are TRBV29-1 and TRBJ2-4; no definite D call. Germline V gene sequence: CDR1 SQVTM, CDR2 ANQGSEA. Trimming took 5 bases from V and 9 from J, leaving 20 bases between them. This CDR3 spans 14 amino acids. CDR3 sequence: CSVPADARMGIQYF. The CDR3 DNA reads TGCAGCGTTCCCGCGGATGCCCGGATGGGCATTCAGTACTTC.